The rows below give T cell receptor beta chains drawn from one sample of a study of blood T cell repertoires in COVID-19. Generated by immunoSEQ multiplex PCR, the TCRdb table keeps only in-frame clones and is missing some. The sample records about 150,000 clones, approximately 86% being singletons. Sample: PBMCs or T cells enriched from blood (not recorded which). These receptor sequences come from a middle-aged woman who had recovered from COVID-19. The CDR3 runs from the conserved cysteine through the conserved F or W. D genes are given only for firm matches. Not all rows give a size; the values are once, few, many and, for expanded clones, a class.

size	V	J	D	CDR3	DNA
once	TRBV4-1	TRBJ1-1	TRBD1	CASSQNDRVGSEAFF	TGCGCCAGCAGCCAAAACGACAGGGTTGGTTCCGAAGCTTTCTTT
NA	TRBV7-9	TRBJ1-1	NA	CASSSTGMNTEAFF	TGTGCCAGCAGCTCGACAGGAATGAACACTGAAGCTTTCTTT
NA	TRBV9	TRBJ2-1	TRBD2	CASSSSGNAYNEQFF	TGTGCCAGCAGCTCTAGCGGGAACGCCTACAATGAGCAGTTCTTC
NA	TRBV20-1	TRBJ2-4	NA	CSATETDNLAKNIQYF	TGCAGTGCTACTGAGACAGACAACTTAGCCAAAAACATTCAGTACTTC
NA	TRBV5-4	TRBJ2-5	NA	CASSLAPGQETQYF	TGTGCCAGCAGCTTGGCCCCAGGGCAAGAGACCCAGTACTTC
NA	TRBV6-5	TRBJ1-5	TRBD1	CASQPQGAGNQPQHF	TGTGCCAGTCAACCGCAGGGGGCCGGCAATCAGCCCCAGCATTTT
NA	TRBV25-1	TRBJ1-5	NA	CASSDAGIDNQPQHF	TGTGCCAGCAGTGACGCGGGAATCGACAATCAGCCCCAGCATTTT
NA	TRBV2	TRBJ2-1	NA	CASSDSQGLYNEQFF	TGTGCCAGCAGTGACAGTCAGGGGCTCTACAATGAGCAGTTCTTC
NA	TRBV11-2	TRBJ2-7	NA	CASSLGLDSYEQYF	TGTGCCAGCAGCTTAGGATTAGACTCCTACGAGCAGTACTTC
NA	TRBV3-1/TRBV3-2	TRBJ2-5	NA	CASSQVGRRLKETQYF	TGTGCCAGCAGCCAAGTTGGCCGGAGACTAAAAGAGACCCAGTACTTC
many	TRBV30	TRBJ1-5	TRBD1	CAWSVGTEPNQPQHF	TGTGCCTGGAGTGTAGGGACAGAGCCAAATCAGCCCCAGCATTTT
NA	TRBV4-1	TRBJ1-4	NA	CASSLPGENEKLFF	TGCGCCAGCAGCCTTCCGGGAGAGAATGAAAAACTGTTTTTT
NA	TRBV28	TRBJ1-1	TRBD1	CASSVGDRDGTEAFF	TGTGCCAGCAGTGTGGGCGACAGGGATGGCACTGAAGCTTTCTTT
NA	TRBV5-4	TRBJ2-1	NA	CASSPDILDEQFF	TGTGCCAGCAGCCCGGACATCCTGGATGAGCAGTTCTTC
NA	TRBV13	TRBJ2-1	NA	CASSSVTGNNEQFF	TGTGCCAGCAGCTCCGTGACAGGCAACAATGAGCAGTTCTTC
NA	TRBV6-5	TRBJ1-1	TRBD1	CASSDSGQGASEAFF	TGTGCCAGCAGTGACTCGGGACAGGGGGCTAGTGAAGCTTTCTTT
NA	TRBV4-2	TRBJ1-3	NA	CASSQVFDSPNTIYF	TGTGCCAGCAGCCAAGTATTCGACAGTCCAAACACCATATATTTT
NA	TRBV5-4	TRBJ2-2	NA	CASSSPTSTTGELFF	TGTGCCAGCAGCTCCCCGACTAGTACCACCGGGGAGCTGTTTTTT
NA	TRBV6-5	TRBJ2-7	NA	CASSYGTSREQYF	TGTGCCAGCAGTTACGGGACATCTCGGGAGCAGTACTTC
NA	TRBV28	TRBJ1-1	NA	CASSHRGEGTEAFF	TGTGCCAGCAGTCACCGGGGGGAAGGCACTGAAGCTTTCTTT
many	TRBV6-5	TRBJ1-2	NA	CASIPRGGVHGYTF	TGTGCCAGCATCCCCCGTGGGGGGGTCCATGGCTACACCTTC
NA	TRBV27	TRBJ1-1	NA	CASSPGEGDTEAFF	TGTGCCAGCAGTCCAGGGGAGGGGGACACTGAAGCTTTCTTT
once	TRBV14	TRBJ1-4	TRBD1	CASSQGQSWREKLFF	TGTGCCAGCAGCCAGGGACAGTCGTGGAGGGAAAAACTGTTTTTT
NA	TRBV3-1/TRBV3-2	TRBJ2-2	TRBD2	CASSPLGSGGFTGELFF	TGTGCCAGCAGCCCCCTGGGGAGCGGGGGGTTCACCGGGGAGCTGTTTTTT
NA	TRBV30	TRBJ1-6	NA	CAWGGAEYNSPLHF	TGTGCCTGGGGAGGGGCCGAGTATAATTCACCCCTCCACTTT
NA	TRBV18	TRBJ1-1	TRBD1	CASSSGATGLPEAFF	TGTGCCAGCTCCTCTGGGGCGACAGGGCTTCCTGAAGCTTTCTTT
NA	TRBV25-1	TRBJ2-2	TRBD2	CASSELAGGDGELFF	TGTGCCAGCAGTGAACTAGCGGGAGGCGACGGGGAGCTGTTTTTT
NA	TRBV10-3	TRBJ2-3	TRBD1	CAISDSRGSTDTQYF	TGTGCCATCAGTGACAGCAGGGGGAGCACAGATACGCAGTATTTT
NA	TRBV9	TRBJ1-2	NA	CASSVGKGDPLGYGYTF	TGTGCCAGCAGCGTAGGGAAGGGGGACCCACTCGGCTATGGCTACACCTTC
NA	TRBV7-9	TRBJ1-1	TRBD1	CASSEQGAGTEAFF	TGTGCCAGCAGCGAACAGGGGGCGGGCACTGAAGCTTTCTTT
once	TRBV6-5	TRBJ2-5	NA	CASSWVRTADNSQYF	TGTGCCAGCAGTTGGGTGAGAACGGCAGACAACTCCCAGTACTTC
NA	TRBV3-1/TRBV3-2	TRBJ2-3	NA	CASSQGGDTDTQYF	TGTGCCAGCAGCCAAGGGGGGGACACAGATACGCAGTATTTT
NA	TRBV11-2	TRBJ2-3	TRBD2	CASSFVAGSSTDTQYF	TGTGCCAGCAGCTTTGTAGCGGGGTCTAGCACAGATACGCAGTATTTT
NA	TRBV18	TRBJ2-1	TRBD1	CASSPRTGVSSYNEQFF	TGTGCCAGCTCACCACGGACAGGGGTTAGCTCCTACAATGAGCAGTTCTTC
NA	TRBV14	TRBJ2-7	NA	CASSQELEYEQYF	TGTGCCAGCAGCCAAGAACTAGAATACGAGCAGTACTTC
NA	TRBV11-2	TRBJ2-7	TRBD1	CASSLAGQGPYEQYF	TGTGCCAGCAGCTTAGCGGGACAGGGGCCTTACGAGCAGTACTTC
NA	TRBV10-3	TRBJ1-6	TRBD1	CAISESGTGFPPLHF	TGTGCCATCAGTGAGTCCGGGACAGGTTTCCCACCCCTCCACTTT
NA	TRBV30	TRBJ2-3	TRBD2	CAWSDPHSQRGANPPYTQYF	TGTGCCTGGAGCGACCCGCACTCACAGCGGGGGGCTAATCCACCATATACGCAGTATTTT
NA	TRBV6-2/TRBV6-3	TRBJ1-2	NA	CASSYSKDSGDYGYTF	TGTGCCAGCAGTTACTCGAAAGACTCAGGGGACTATGGCTACACCTTC
NA	TRBV30	TRBJ1-1	NA	CAWSLGGDTEAFF	TGTGCCTGGAGTCTCGGAGGGGACACTGAAGCTTTCTTT
NA	TRBV30	TRBJ2-7	TRBD2	CAWTSGSVREQYF	TGTGCCTGGACTAGCGGGAGTGTGAGGGAGCAGTACTTC
NA	TRBV5-1	TRBJ1-3	TRBD1	CASSLSGTGGYGNTIYF	TGCGCCAGCAGCTTGTCCGGGACAGGGGGCTATGGAAACACCATATATTTT
NA	TRBV19	TRBJ2-5	TRBD2	CASSIGGGPETQYF	TGTGCCAGTAGTATTGGGGGGGGTCCAGAGACCCAGTACTTC
once	TRBV7-8	TRBJ2-7	TRBD2	CASSRVSGSIYEQYF	TGTGCCAGCAGCCGGGTCAGCGGGAGTATCTACGAGCAGTACTTC
NA	TRBV15	TRBJ1-1	TRBD1	CATSRDRGRNTEAFF	TGTGCCACCAGCAGAGACAGGGGGAGGAACACTGAAGCTTTCTTT
NA	TRBV7-2	TRBJ2-1	TRBD2	CASSLTSGDANEQFF	TGTGCCAGCAGCCTAACTAGCGGGGACGCTAATGAGCAGTTCTTC
NA	TRBV7-9	TRBJ2-3	TRBD2	CASSLVGSGGATDTQYF	TGTGCCAGCAGCTTAGTGGGTAGCGGGGGGGCAACAGATACGCAGTATTTT
NA	TRBV30	TRBJ1-1	NA	CAWSMGSGTEAFF	TGTGCCTGGAGTATGGGTTCGGGCACTGAAGCTTTCTTT
NA	TRBV19	TRBJ1-6	TRBD1	CASSGQGNSPLHF	TGTGCCAGTAGCGGACAGGGAAATTCACCCCTCCACTTT
NA	TRBV6-5	TRBJ1-6	NA	CASSSPSGGSPLHF	TGTGCCAGCAGTTCACCCTCCGGGGGTTCACCCCTCCACTTT
NA	TRBV4-1	TRBJ2-7	NA	CASSQDSRVEQYF	TGCGCCAGCAGCCAAGATAGCAGGGTCGAGCAGTACTTC
NA	TRBV25-1	TRBJ2-2	NA	CASSLGGNTGELFF	TGTGCCAGCAGTCTAGGAGGGAACACCGGGGAGCTGTTTTTT